This T cell receptor (beta chain) was found in a study of CD8 T cells in Susac syndrome. The RNA input was roughly 0.45 to 1 ug, and it was reverse transcribed with random hexamers. TCR beta CDR3 was amplified by immunoSEQ multiplex PCR. This amplification extended across 54 Vbeta and 13 Jbeta segments. TCRdb called the immunoSEQ multiplex PCR reads again in MiXCR, with one record for every CDR3 protein. The sample carries 2,500 to 3,000 distinct CDR3 sequences, roughly 70% recorded once. CDR3 size: 16 residues. Trimming left V 4 bases short and J 4 bases short, with 19 bases between. CDR1 is SGHRS, CDR2 YFSETQ, per germline. Memory subsets for TEMRA sorting were set by CD27 and CD45RA.

Input material: CD8+ TEMRA cells from PBMCs. The subset denotes: FACS-sorted terminally differentiated effector memory CD8+ T cells re-expressing CD45RA (CD8+ TEMRA). This TCR came from a human donor with Susac syndrome. The chain is built from TRBV5-1 and TRBJ2-3; D is unclear. This chain's CDR3 is CASSPDGPVMADTQYF. DNA of the CDR3: TGCGCCAGCAGCCCGGACGGACCAGTCATGGCAGATACGCAGTATTTT.